A single sample gave rise to the 11 T cell receptor beta chains below, sequenced in a study of T cell clonality in common variable immunodeficiency. These receptors have no known antigen. Study-wide findings and caveats: Common variable immunodeficiency TCR beta sequences reportedly had fewer deletions and N-nucleotide insertions.

Data came from immunoSEQ multiplex PCR; TCRdb stores just in-frame clones and leaves some out. The record shows about 35,000 clones for this sample, with no singletons present. Sequencing input: peripheral blood mononuclear cells. Source of these receptors: a human donor with common variable immunodeficiency.

In its sample, this clone was seen many times. From the germline J gene comes the end of the CDR3, since the read stops 3 residues before it. The chain has TRBV2 and TRBJ2-2; 7 positions match TRBD1. V shed 6 bases and J 0 bases; nucleotides not matched to a gene: 1. CDR1 and CDR2 (germline): SNHLY, FYNNEI. This CDR3 contains 14 residues. CDR3 sequence: CASRQGPNTGELFF. The CDR3 bases that were read are TGTGCCAGCAGACAGGGGCCGAACACCGGGGAG.

This clone was observed a handful of times. The read finishes 3 residues shy of the CDR3 end, and the germline J gene is used to complete it. The chain is built from TRBV2 and TRBJ2-5; perhaps TRBD2 as D (6 bases). The CDR3 totals 15 residues. V was shortened by 7 bases and J by 4 bases, with 19 bases between the two germline ends. The germline V gene encodes CDR1 SNHLY and CDR2 FYNNEI. The CDR3 sequence is CASTGDGLKSETQYF. Partial CDR3 DNA: TGTGCCAGCACGGGGGACGGCCTAAAGTCAGAGACC. Variable domain in full (rest from reference TRBV2 and TRBJ2-5): EPEVTQTPSHQVTQMGQEVILRCVPISNHLYFYWYRQILGQKVEFLVSFYNNEISEKSEIFDDQFSVERPDGSNFTLKIRSTKLEDSAMYFCASTGDGLKSETQYFGPGTRLLVL.

This clone has just a few counts. The read finishes 3 residues shy of the CDR3 end, and the germline J gene is used to complete it. This chain links TRBV30 with TRBJ1-2, with a possible D match to TRBD1 (5 bases). The CDR3 runs 17 residues. V dropped 0 bases and J dropped 2 bases, with 19 bases sitting between them. Germline CDR1 and CDR2: GTSNPN and SVGIG (reference sequence). The sequenced part of the CDR3 DNA is TGTGCCTGGAGTGTCAGACAGTTTACTACCGCCAACTATGGC. As protein: CAWSVRQFTTANYG. The CDR3, in full, reads CAWSVRQFTTANYGYTF.

This clone has ten or more counts. The read ends 3 residues early relative to the CDR3; the germline J gene fills the gap. Other DNA sequences of this sample code for an identical CDR3. The V gene is TRBV30, the J gene TRBJ1-5; TRBD1 agrees at 8 bases. V lost 0 bases, J lost 5 bases, and 0 bases stayed unmatched. Germline V gives CDR1 GTSNPN, CDR2 SVGIG (reference sequence). The CDR3 consists of 13 residues. CDR3 amino acids: CAWSVQGDQPQHF. Incomplete CDR3 DNA: TGTGCCTGGAGTGTACAGGGGGATCAGCCC.

The covered CDR3 bases are TGTGCCTGCGAGGCGGGGGCCTCAAATGAG. Translation gives CACEAGASNE. The entire CDR3 sequence reads CACEAGASNEQFF. The V call is TRBV30, the J call TRBJ2-1, with D possibly TRBD2 on 7 matching bases. The DNA ends 3 residues before the CDR3 does, and the rest of the CDR3 is filled in from the germline J gene. V was pared by 6 bases and J by 7 bases, with 16 bases between. The length of the CDR3 is 13 residues. Germline values: CDR1 GTSNPN, CDR2 SVGIG (reference sequence).

This clone was detected only a few times. With the read ending 3 residues before the CDR3 end, the germline J gene is used to fill in that end. This chain joins TRBV19 and TRBJ1-3, with D possibly matching TRBD1 (5 bases). V lost 5 bases, J lost 0 bases, and 11 bases lay in between. The CDR3 sequence is 15 residues long. CDR1 and CDR2 (germline): LNHDA, SQIVND (reference sequence). The CDR3 DNA, read in part, is TGTGCCAGTAGTTCCCAGGGCTCCTCTGGAAACACC. Protein sequence: CASSSQGSSGNT. The whole CDR3 reads CASSSQGSSGNTIYF.

This clone was observed at least ten times. The read finishes 3 residues shy of the CDR3 end, and the germline J gene is used to complete it. The J gene is TRBJ1-1, the V gene TRBV29-1, with a tentative D call TRBD1 (6 bases). This CDR3 has 16 amino acids. V was cut by 1 base and J by 0 bases, with 15 bases left in between. CDR1 is SQVTM, CDR2 ANQGSEA, per germline. The covered CDR3 bases are TGCAGCGTTGAAGGCCCGGGGGGCGCCATGAACACTGAA. Amino acid sequence: CSVEGPGGAMNTE. The full CDR3 sequence reads CSVEGPGGAMNTEAFF.

This clone counts as medium-sized. The read gets to within 3 residues of the CDR3 end, and the germline J gene fills in the rest. V and J are TRBV19 and TRBJ2-6, with a tentative D call TRBD2 (6 bases). CDR3 length: 15 residues. From germline, CDR1 is LNHDA and CDR2 SQIVND (reference sequence). Trimming took off 5 bases at V and 0 bases at J, with 8 bases between the two ends. CDR3 sequence: CASSRGISGANVLTF. The sequenced CDR3 bases are TGTGCCAGTAGTCGCGGGATCTCTGGGGCCAACGTC.

Remarks on this clone: The CDR3 extends 3 residues past the end of the read, so its final part is completed from the germline J gene. This chain uses TRBV30 with TRBJ2-7, with D maybe TRBD2 (6 bases). This CDR3 has 11 amino acids. Germline V gene lookup returns CDR1 GTSNPN and CDR2 SVGIG (reference sequence). Trimming cost V 1 base and J 6 bases, with 7 bases left between them. The CDR3 is CAWSATSEQYF. CDR3 DNA, as far as it was read: TGTGCCTGGAGTGCGACTAGCGAG.

For this clone: The read halts 3 residues ahead of the CDR3 end, with the missing end drawn from the germline J gene. The genes are TRBV19 and TRBJ2-1; TRBD2 is a possible D gene (6 bases). V lost 9 bases to trimming and J lost 1 base, with 19 bases between them. This CDR3 is 16 amino acids long. Germline V gene lookup returns CDR1 LNHDA and CDR2 SQIVND (reference sequence). CDR3 region: CASRFSVGGSYNEQFF. The CDR3 bases that were read are TGTGCCAGCCGATTTAGCGTCGGGGGTTCCTACAATGAG. Full variable domain (outside the CDR3, taken from reference TRBV19 and TRBJ2-1): DGGITQSPKYLFRKEGQNVTLSCEQNLNHDAMYWYRQDPGQGLRLIYYSQIVNDFQKGDIAEGYSVSREKKESFPLTVTSAQKNPTAFYLCASRFSVGGSYNEQFFGPGTRLTVL.

This clone was seen ten or more times. The CDR3 end is not reached by the read, which stops 3 residues before it; the germline J gene fills it in. The chain recombines TRBV10-3 with TRBJ2-3; the match to TRBD1 covers 7 bases. Germline CDR1 and CDR2: ENHRY and SYGVKD. The CDR3 is made up of 16 amino acids. Trimming took 6 bases from V and 0 from J; bases not matched to a gene: 9. Partial CDR3 DNA: TGTGCCATCAGCGACCCGGGACAGCCGAGCACAGATACG. Its translation: CAISDPGQPSTDT. The full CDR3 reads CAISDPGQPSTDTQYF.